These T cell receptor beta chains were read from a single sample in a study of T-cell reconstitution after alpha-beta-depleted transplantation in children. In TCRdb, the PCR reads were re-called with MiXCR into one record per CDR3 protein. The sample contains 600,000 to 700,000 distinct CDR3 sequences, roughly 17% of which appear only once. Sequenced material: PBMCs from the stem cell graft donor, taken from the stem cell graft. Source of these receptors: a human donor who donated a stem cell graft to a child with acute myeloid leukemia. Both conserved end residues are trimmed from each CDR3.

length: 12; V: TRBV20-1; J: TRBJ1-2; CDR3: SADAGTANYGYT
length: 10; V: TRBV29-1; J: TRBJ1-2; CDR3: SLSHRTGGYT
length: 12; V: TRBV20-1; J: TRBJ1-5; CDR3: SGTESYSNQPQH
length: 16; V: TRBV20-1; J: TRBJ1-1; CDR3: SARALGEGRWANTEAF
length: 11; V: TRBV6-2/TRBV6-3; J: TRBJ1-1; CDR3: ASSYQGLTEAF
length: 12; V: TRBV12-3/TRBV12-4; J: TRBJ2-7; CDR3: ASSLGGVSYEQY
length: 14; V: TRBV20-1; J: TRBJ2-3; CDR3: SANRGRSTSTDTQY
length: 13; V: TRBV29-1; J: TRBJ2-1; CDR3: SVGVAGGRSVEQF
length: 15; V: TRBV7-2; J: TRBJ2-4; CDR3: ASSPFRDLLAKNIQY
length: 13; V: TRBV12-3/TRBV12-4; J: TRBJ1-2; CDR3: ASSLKSGPPYGYT
length: 17; V: TRBV4-3; J: TRBJ2-7; CDR3: ASSQEIGWVGDRTYEQY
length: 11; V: TRBV7-9; J: TRBJ2-3; CDR3: ASSRDSTDTQY
length: 11; V: TRBV7-8; J: TRBJ2-1; CDR3: ASSTLRGNEQF
length: 10; V: TRBV7-2; J: TRBJ1-2; CDR3: ASSPRQHGYT
length: 15; V: TRBV5-6; J: TRBJ1-4; CDR3: ASSLTKGIRSYEKLF
length: 10; V: TRBV20-1; J: TRBJ2-7; CDR3: SASGWSKEQY
length: 12; V: TRBV7-2; J: TRBJ1-6; CDR3: ASSLVTGLSPLH
length: 10; V: TRBV7-6; J: TRBJ1-6; CDR3: ASSLREGPLH
length: 8; V: TRBV29-1; J: TRBJ1-1; CDR3: SVVTAEAF
length: 14; V: TRBV6-2/TRBV6-3; J: TRBJ2-5; CDR3: ASSYGTWGLGETQY
length: 8; V: TRBV9; J: TRBJ2-7; CDR3: ASSPGEQY
length: 9; V: TRBV20-1; J: TRBJ2-2; CDR3: SAIDTGELF
length: 13; V: TRBV7-2; J: TRBJ1-1; CDR3: ASSLATGYNTEAF
length: 11; V: TRBV29-1; J: TRBJ2-3; CDR3: SVRQGGSDTQY
length: 14; V: TRBV15; J: TRBJ1-5; CDR3: ATSREWDNLNQPQH